The source of this TCR beta chain is a study of shared clonotypes between healthy human individuals. In the study overall: There were three CD4 naive, three CD4 memory, two CD8 naive and one CD8 memory plates per donor.

Germline V gives CDR1 SNHLY, CDR2 FYNNEI. The V and J ends lost 4 bases and 1 base respectively, with 10 bases between them. This CDR3 contains 14 residues. CD45RO negativity and positive selection for CCR7 defined naive CD8 cells, a population that excluded terminally differentiated effector memory CD45RA+ cells. The donors were adults (healthy and HIV-negative) with no recent acute infections or vaccinations. Profiling relied on immunoSEQ multiplex PCR, and the TCRdb table lists in-frame clones only, not all of them. The repertoire consists of roughly 650,000 clones, with around 96% occurring once and the leading ten covering less than 0.12%. A note on this clone: Its specificity is not known.

Overall study findings and caveats: Only blood was sampled; tissue repertoires likely differ.

The clonotype comes from a woman between 25 and 40 years old in good health. Sequencing was performed on naive CD8+ T cells sorted from blood. The chain employs TRBV2 and TRBJ1-1; D ambiguous. The CDR3 DNA reads as TGTGCCAGCAGTGTCATGGGCAAGAACACTGAAGCTTTCTTT. This codes for CASSVMGKNTEAFF.